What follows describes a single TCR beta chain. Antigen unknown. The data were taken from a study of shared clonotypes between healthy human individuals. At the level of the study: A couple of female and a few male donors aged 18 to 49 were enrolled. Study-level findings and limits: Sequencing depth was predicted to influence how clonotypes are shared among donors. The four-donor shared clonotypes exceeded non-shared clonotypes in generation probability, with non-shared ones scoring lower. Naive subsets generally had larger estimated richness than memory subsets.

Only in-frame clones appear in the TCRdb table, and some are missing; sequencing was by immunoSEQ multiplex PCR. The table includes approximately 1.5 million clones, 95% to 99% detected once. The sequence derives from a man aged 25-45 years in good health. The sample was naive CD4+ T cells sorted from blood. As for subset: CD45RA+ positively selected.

The CDR3 sequence: CASSYGRAYGYTF. The CDR3 DNA sequence: TGTGCCAGCAGTTACGGACGGGCCTATGGCTACACCTTC. The chain combines TRBV6-5 with TRBJ1-2, with D hard to call. The length of the CDR3 is 13 residues. Germline CDR1 is MNHEY and CDR2 is SVGAGI. V was cut by 2 bases and J by 4 bases, with 8 bases left in between.